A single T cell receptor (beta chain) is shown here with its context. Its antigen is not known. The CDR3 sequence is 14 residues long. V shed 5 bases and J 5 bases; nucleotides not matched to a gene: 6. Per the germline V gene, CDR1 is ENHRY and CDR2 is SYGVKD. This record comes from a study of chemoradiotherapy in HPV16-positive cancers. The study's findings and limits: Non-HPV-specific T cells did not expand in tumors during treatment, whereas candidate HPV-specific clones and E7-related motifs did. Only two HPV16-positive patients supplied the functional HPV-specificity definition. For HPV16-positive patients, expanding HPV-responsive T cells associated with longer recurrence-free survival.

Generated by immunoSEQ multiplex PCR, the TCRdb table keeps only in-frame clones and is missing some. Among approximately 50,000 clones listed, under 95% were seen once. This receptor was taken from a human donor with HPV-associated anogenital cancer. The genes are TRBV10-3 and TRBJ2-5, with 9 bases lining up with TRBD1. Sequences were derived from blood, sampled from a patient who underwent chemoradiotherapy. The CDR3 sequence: CAISPGQGRETQYF. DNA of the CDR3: TGTGCCATCAGTCCGGGACAGGGACGGGAGACCCAGTACTTC.